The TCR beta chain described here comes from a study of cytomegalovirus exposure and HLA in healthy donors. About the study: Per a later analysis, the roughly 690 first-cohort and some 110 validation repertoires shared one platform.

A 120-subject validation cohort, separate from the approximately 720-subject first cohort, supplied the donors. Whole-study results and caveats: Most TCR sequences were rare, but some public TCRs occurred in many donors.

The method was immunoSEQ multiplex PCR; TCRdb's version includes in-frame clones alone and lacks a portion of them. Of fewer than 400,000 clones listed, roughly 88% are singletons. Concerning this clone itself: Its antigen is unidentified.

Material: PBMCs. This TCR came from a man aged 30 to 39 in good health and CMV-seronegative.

CDR3 nucleotides: TGTGCCAGCAGCCCGGGGGTGGACGCGCGGCTCTACGAGCAGTACTTC. Its translation: CASSPGVDARLYEQYF. The gene calls are TRBV5-4 and TRBJ2-7, with a weak D call TRBD2 (6 bases). Germline V gene data show CDR1 as SGHNT and CDR2 as YYREEE (reference sequence). This CDR3 spans 16 amino acids. V lost 4 bases, J lost 3 bases, and 20 bases lay in between.